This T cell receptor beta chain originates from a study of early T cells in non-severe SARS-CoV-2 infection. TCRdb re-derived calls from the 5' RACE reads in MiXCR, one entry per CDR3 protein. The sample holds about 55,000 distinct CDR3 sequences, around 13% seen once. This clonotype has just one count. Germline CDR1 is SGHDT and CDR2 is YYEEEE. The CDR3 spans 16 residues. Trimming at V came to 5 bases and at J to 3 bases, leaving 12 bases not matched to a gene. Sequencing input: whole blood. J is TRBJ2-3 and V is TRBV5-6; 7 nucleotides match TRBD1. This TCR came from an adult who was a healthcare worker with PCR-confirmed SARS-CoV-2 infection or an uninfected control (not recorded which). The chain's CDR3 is CASSRRVQGSTDTQYF. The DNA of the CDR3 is TGTGCCAGCAGTCGAAGGGTACAGGGGTCGACAGATACGCAGTATTTT.